The T cell receptor beta chain described here comes from a study of blood T cell repertoires in COVID-19. The CDR3 runs 15 residues. Germline CDR1 is MNHEY and CDR2 is SVGEGT. Trimming pared 4 bases from V and 4 bases from J, leaving 13 bases between. Sequencing was performed with immunoSEQ multiplex PCR; in TCRdb, only in-frame clones are kept and a portion is missing. The sample gives 300,000 to 350,000 clones, 80% to 90% of which show up once; 4% to 5% is in the top ten. The V and J genes are TRBV6-2 or TRBV6-3 and TRBJ2-2; D unclear. The sample was PBMCs or T cells enriched from blood (not recorded which). The TCR was taken from a woman aged 40 to 50 with acute COVID-19. The CDR3 region is CASSSLSTRTGELFF. In DNA form, the CDR3 reads TGTGCCAGCAGTTCCCTATCGACACGCACCGGGGAGCTGTTTTTT.